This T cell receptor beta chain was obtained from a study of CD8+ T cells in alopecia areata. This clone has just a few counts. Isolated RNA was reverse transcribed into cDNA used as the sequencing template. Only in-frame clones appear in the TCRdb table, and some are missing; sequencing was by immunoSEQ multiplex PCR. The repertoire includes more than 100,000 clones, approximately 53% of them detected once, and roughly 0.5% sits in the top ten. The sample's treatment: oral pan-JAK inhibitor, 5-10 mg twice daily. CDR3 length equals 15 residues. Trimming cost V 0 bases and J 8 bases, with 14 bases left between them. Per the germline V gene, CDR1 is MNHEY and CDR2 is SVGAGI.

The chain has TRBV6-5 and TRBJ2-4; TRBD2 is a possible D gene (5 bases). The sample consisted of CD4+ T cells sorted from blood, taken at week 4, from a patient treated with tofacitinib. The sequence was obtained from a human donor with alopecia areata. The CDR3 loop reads CASSYSRGWADIQYF. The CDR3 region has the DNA TGTGCCAGCAGTTACTCGAGAGGGTGGGCGGACATTCAGTACTTC.